This TCR beta chain was obtained from a study of control samples from healthy donors and cancer patients. Sequencing was performed with immunoSEQ multiplex PCR; in TCRdb, only in-frame clones are kept and a portion is missing. Of fewer than 200,000 clones in the sample, approximately 86% were seen once. This CDR3 region has 14 residues. V lost 3 bases and J lost 6, with 13 bases in between. The V gene's germline CDR1 is LNHDA and CDR2 SQIVND (reference sequence). The TCR was taken from a woman under 40 in good health. The chain is built from TRBV19 and TRBJ2-3; unclear D gene. Sequenced sample: blood. CDR3 nucleotide sequence: TGTGCCAGTAGTATTCGTCCCTCGGAGGATACGCAGTATTTT. Translating it yields CASSIRPSEDTQYF.